The sample holds a few counts of the clone carrying this TCR beta chain. V dropped 1 base and J dropped 0 bases, with 7 bases sitting between them. Looked up from germline, CDR1 is SGHTA and CDR2 is FQGNSA. The CDR3 extends over 15 amino acids. This record belongs to a study of cytomegalovirus exposure and HLA in healthy donors. The PCR made use of 60 Vbeta and 13 Jbeta primers. Sequencing was performed with immunoSEQ multiplex PCR; in TCRdb, only in-frame clones are kept and a portion is missing. The sample yields about 120,000 clones, approximately 80% seen once. Sequencing was performed on PBMCs. The chain has TRBV7-2 and TRBJ2-1; D gene uncertain. The receptor comes from a woman aged 40 to 50 in good health and CMV-seronegative. The CDR3 sequence: CASSLDGSSYNEQFF. The CDR3 bases are TGTGCCAGCAGCTTAGACGGTAGCTCCTACAATGAGCAGTTCTTC.